This TCR beta chain was retrieved from a study of CXCR3-negative and CXCR3-positive naive CD8 T cells. Germline V gene sequence: CDR1 MNHNY, CDR2 SVGAGI (reference sequence). The CDR3 spans 12 residues. Concerning this clonotype itself: Its antigen is still unknown.

Study-level points and caveats: Similarly elevated diversity marked both naive subsets, with memory CD8+ cells showing far lower diversity. The TRBV-TRBJ usage of naive CXCR3-negative and CXCR3-positive cells was similar, but that of memory cells differed.

Libraries were UMI-labeled 5' RACE TRB cDNA. TCRdb processed the 5' RACE reads again and assigns one entry to each CDR3 protein, with no DNA. The sample holds around 52,000 distinct CDR3 sequences. Sequenced: memory CD8+ T cells from blood. The chain uses TRBV6-6 and TRBJ2-7. The source is a human donor in good health. Some clones in this sample may be carry-over from other donors' samples. CDR3 protein: CASSYPGNEQYF.